This T cell receptor beta chain is from a study of type 1 regulatory T cells. Study at large: An in vitro protocol generated T-allo10, a Tr1-enriched, alloantigen-specific CD4 T cell product.

Germline V gene sequence: CDR1 MDHEN, CDR2 SYDVKM. The CDR3 is 13 amino acids. Trimming took off 7 bases at V and 8 bases at J, with 17 bases between the two ends. One entry per CDR3 protein, called by TCRdb with MiXCR from the reads. The sample includes about 100,000 distinct CDR3 sequences, less than 40% seen only once; the top ten take roughly 2.4%. Source material: CD4+ T cells, either the whole sample or a sorted fraction (not recorded which). The sequence was obtained from a human donor in good health. This rearrangement joins TRBV28 to TRBJ1-1, with a possible D match to TRBD1 (6 bases). CDR3 sequence (DNA): TGTGCCAGCACCGAACCGACAACAGGGGAAGCTTTCTTT. Encoded protein: CASTEPTTGEAFF.